This T cell receptor beta chain appears in the sequencing data of a study of Ad26.COV2.S vaccination and SARS-CoV-2 variants. Study-wide background: By the intramuscular route, Ad26.COV2.S was given once, or twice 56 days apart. Whole-study findings and limits: Breadth and depth estimates from TCRs may understate total T cell responses.

With regard to this clone: What it recognizes is unknown.

TCRdb keeps only in-frame clones here, not all; method: immunoSEQ multiplex PCR. Among hundreds of thousands of clones, around 87% were seen once, and the ten largest hold around 3.5%. Treatment given: 19 received Ad26.COV2.S at low or high dose, single or two shots; about 5 received placebo; per-sample allocation not given. All samples were drawn on day 63, counting from the first vaccine or placebo injection. Based in Boston, the donor was an adult of 18-55 years. Vaccine was an Ad26 vector expressing Wuhan-strain SARS-CoV-2 spike. Trimming removed 5 bases from V and 2 bases from J; junction bases left unmatched: 24. CDR3 length equals 21 residues. Per germline, CDR1 LNHNV and CDR2 YYDKDF (reference sequence).

The sequence derives from a person aged 18-60 years who received the Ad26.COV2.S COVID-19 vaccine or a placebo. Sample: peripheral blood, taken in a trial of Ad26.COV2.S vaccine versus placebo. The genes are TRBV15 and TRBJ2-3, with TRBD2 identical over 8 bases. In DNA, the CDR3 is TGTGCCACCAGCTCGAACGAAGGGTGGGGAGTACTAGCGGCTCTCACAGATACGCAGTATTTT. It translates to CATSSNEGWGVLAALTDTQYF.